The source of this TCR beta chain is a study of cytomegalovirus exposure and HLA in healthy donors. V was pared by 2 bases and J by 5 bases, with 12 bases between. Germline loops: CDR1 SEHNR, CDR2 FQNEAQ (reference sequence). The CDR3 has 14 residues. The PCR ran on 60 Vbeta and 13 Jbeta primers. Profiling relied on immunoSEQ multiplex PCR, and the TCRdb table lists in-frame clones only, not all of them. The sample carries fewer than 180,000 clones, 55% to 80% recorded once. On this clone: What it recognizes is unknown.

Study-wide findings and caveats: Compared with the roughly 700-donor mean, an Asian-associated ancestry cluster reportedly had fewer N-insertions, according to a later analysis. Reports state that TCR beta sequences accurately predicted most subjects' HLA-A and HLA-B alleles. V- and J-gene trimming in TCR beta was tied to a missense DCLRE1C variant by an analysis performed later.

This rearrangement joins TRBV7-9 to TRBJ1-2; D call uncertain. This receptor was taken from a woman aged 55-70 years in good health and CMV-seropositive. Source material: PBMCs. The CDR3 loop reads CASSLSGSPYGYTF. CDR3 bases: TGTGCCAGCAGCTTATCGGGTAGTCCGTATGGCTACACCTTC.